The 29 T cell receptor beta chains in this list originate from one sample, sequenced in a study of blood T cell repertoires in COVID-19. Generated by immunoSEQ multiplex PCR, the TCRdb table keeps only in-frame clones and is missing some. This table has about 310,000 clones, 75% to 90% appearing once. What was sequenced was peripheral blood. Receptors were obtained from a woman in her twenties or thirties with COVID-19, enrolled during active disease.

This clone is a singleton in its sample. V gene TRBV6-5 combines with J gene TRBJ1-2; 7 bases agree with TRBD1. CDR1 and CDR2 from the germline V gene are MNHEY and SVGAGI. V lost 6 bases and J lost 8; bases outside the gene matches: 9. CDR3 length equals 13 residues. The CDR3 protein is CASRTDRVGGYTF. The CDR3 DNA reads TGTGCCAGCAGAACCGACAGGGTCGGGGGCTACACCTTC.

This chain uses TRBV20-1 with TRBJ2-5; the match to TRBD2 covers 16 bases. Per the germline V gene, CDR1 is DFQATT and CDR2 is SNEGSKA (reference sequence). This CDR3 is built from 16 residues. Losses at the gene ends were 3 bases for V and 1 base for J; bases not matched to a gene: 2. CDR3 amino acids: CSASGTSGRVQETQYF. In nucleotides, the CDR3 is TGCAGTGCTAGTGGGACTAGCGGGAGGGTCCAAGAGACCCAGTACTTC.

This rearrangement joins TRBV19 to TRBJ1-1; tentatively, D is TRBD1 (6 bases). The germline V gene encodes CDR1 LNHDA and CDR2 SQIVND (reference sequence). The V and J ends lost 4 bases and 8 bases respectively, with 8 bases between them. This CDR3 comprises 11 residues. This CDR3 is CASSKDREAFF. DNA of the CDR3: TGTGCCAGTAGTAAGGACAGAGAAGCTTTCTTT.

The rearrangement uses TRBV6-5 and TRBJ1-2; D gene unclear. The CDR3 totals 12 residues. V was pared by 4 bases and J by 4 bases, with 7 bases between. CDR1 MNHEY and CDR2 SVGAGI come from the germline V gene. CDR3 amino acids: CASSSGFYGYTF. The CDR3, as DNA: TGTGCCAGCAGTTCCGGGTTCTATGGCTACACCTTC.

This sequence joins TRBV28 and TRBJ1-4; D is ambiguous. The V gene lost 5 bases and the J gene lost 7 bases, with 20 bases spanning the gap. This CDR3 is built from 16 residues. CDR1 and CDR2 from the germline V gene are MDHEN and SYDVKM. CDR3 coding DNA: TGTGCCAGCAGTCTAATCACAAGGTTAGAGGGTGAAAAACTGTTTTTT. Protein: CASSLITRLEGEKLFF. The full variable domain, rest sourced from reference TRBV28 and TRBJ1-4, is DVKVTQSSRYLVKRTGEKVFLECVQDMDHENMFWYRQDPGLGLRLIYFSYDVKMKEKGDIPEGYSVSREKKERFSLILESASTNQTSMYLCASSLITRLEGEKLFFGSGTQLSVL.

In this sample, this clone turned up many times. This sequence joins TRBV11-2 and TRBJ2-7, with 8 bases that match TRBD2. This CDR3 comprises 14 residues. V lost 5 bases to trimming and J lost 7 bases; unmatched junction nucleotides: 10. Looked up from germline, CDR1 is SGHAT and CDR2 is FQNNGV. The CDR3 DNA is TGTGCCAGCAGCCGACTCACTAGCGGAGGGGAGCAGTACTTC. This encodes CASSRLTSGGEQYF.

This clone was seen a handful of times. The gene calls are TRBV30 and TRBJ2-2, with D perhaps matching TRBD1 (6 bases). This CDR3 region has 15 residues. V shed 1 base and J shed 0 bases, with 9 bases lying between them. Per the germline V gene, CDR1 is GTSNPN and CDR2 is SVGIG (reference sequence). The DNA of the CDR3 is TGTGCCTGGAGTGGCTACAGGGCGAACACCGGGGAGCTGTTTTTT. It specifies CAWSGYRANTGELFF.

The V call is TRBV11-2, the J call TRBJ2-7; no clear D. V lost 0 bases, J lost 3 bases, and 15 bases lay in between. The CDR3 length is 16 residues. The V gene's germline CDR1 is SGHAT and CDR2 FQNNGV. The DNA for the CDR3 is TGTGCCAGCAGCTTAGATGTGGGTAGCTTCGGCTACGAGCAGTACTTC. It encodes CASSLDVGSFGYEQYF.

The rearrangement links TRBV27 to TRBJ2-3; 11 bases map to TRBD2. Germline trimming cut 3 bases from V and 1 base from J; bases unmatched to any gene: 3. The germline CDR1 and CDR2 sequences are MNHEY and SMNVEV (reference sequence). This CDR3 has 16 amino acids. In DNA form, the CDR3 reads TGTGCCAGCAGTTTCGGACTAGCGGGTCGCACAGATACGCAGTATTTT. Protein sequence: CASSFGLAGRTDTQYF.

The CDR3 DNA is TGCGCCAGCAGTGAGAGGGGCCCAGGGGGTATCACTGAAGCTTTCTTT. Its protein product is CASSERGPGGITEAFF. The V gene is TRBV10-1, the J gene TRBJ1-1, with TRBD1 matching over 7 bases. Germline CDR1 and CDR2: WNHNN and SYGVQD (reference sequence). CDR3 length equals 16 residues. V lost 2 bases and J lost 4; bases outside the gene matches: 10.

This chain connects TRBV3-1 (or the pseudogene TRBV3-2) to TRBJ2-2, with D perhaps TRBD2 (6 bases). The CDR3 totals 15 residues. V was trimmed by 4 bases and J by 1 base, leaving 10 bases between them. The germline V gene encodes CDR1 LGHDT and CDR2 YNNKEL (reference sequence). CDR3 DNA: TGTGCCAGCAGCCTGCTAGCGCTGAACACCGGGGAGCTGTTTTTT. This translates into CASSLLALNTGELFF.

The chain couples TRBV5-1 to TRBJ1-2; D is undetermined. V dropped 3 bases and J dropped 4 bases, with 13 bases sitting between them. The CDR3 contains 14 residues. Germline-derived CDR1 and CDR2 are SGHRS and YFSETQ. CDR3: CASSSTEAVYGYTF. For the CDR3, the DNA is TGCGCCAGCAGCTCCACAGAAGCAGTCTATGGCTACACCTTC.

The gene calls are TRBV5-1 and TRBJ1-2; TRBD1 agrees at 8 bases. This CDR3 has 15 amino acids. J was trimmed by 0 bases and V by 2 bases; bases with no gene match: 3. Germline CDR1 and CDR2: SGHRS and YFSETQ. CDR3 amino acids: CASSFTGQANYGYTF. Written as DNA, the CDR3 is TGCGCCAGCAGCTTTACGGGACAGGCTAACTATGGCTACACCTTC.

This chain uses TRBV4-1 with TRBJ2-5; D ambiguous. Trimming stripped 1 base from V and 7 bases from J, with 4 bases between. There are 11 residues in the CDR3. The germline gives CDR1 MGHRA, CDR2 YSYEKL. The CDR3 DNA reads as TGCGCCAGCAGCCAAGCGGGGACCCAGTACTTC. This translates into CASSQAGTQYF.

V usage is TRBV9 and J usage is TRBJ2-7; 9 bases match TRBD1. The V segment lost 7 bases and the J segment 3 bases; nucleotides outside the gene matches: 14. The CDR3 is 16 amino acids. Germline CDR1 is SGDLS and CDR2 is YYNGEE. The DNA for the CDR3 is TGTGCCAGCTCCTCAGGTAGGGGACAGGGACTCTACGAGCAGTACTTC. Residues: CASSSGRGQGLYEQYF.

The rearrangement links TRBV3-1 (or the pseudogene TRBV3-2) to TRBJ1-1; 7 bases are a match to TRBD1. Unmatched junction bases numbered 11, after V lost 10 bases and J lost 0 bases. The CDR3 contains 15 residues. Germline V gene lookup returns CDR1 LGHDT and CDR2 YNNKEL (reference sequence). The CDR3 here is CATRYSGQLNTEAFF. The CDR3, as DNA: TGTGCCACCAGATACTCGGGACAGCTGAACACTGAAGCTTTCTTT.

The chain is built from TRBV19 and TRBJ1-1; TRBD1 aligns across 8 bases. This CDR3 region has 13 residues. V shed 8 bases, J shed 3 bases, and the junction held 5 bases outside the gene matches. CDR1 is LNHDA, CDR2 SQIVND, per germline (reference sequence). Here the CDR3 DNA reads TGTGCCAGTCGGACAGGGAAGGACACTGAAGCTTTCTTT. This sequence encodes CASRTGKDTEAFF.

This chain's CDR3 is CASSEAGTGRREGRYEQYF. As DNA, the CDR3 is TGTGCCAGTAGTGAAGCCGGGACAGGGAGGCGGGAGGGCCGTTACGAGCAGTACTTC. This chain links TRBV19 with TRBJ2-7; TRBD1 or TRBD2 may be the D gene (9 bases each). The CDR3 contains 19 residues. Germline values: CDR1 LNHDA, CDR2 SQIVND (reference sequence). Trimming took 5 bases from V and 4 from J, leaving 30 bases between them.

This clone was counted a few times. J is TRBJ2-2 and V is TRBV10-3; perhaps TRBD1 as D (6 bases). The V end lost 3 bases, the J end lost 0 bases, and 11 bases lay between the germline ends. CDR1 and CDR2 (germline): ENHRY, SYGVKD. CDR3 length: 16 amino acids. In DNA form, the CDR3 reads TGTGCCATCAGTGACCCGGACAGATCGAACACCGGGGAGCTGTTTTTT. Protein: CAISDPDRSNTGELFF.

The CDR3 DNA sequence: TGTGCCACCCCAGCGGGACCCTCCTACGAGCAGTACTTC. Amino acid sequence: CATPAGPSYEQYF. This chain joins TRBV9 and TRBJ2-7, with 7 bases aligning to TRBD2. The V gene end was trimmed by 9 bases and the J gene end by 0 bases; junction bases not matched to a gene: 6. Per germline, CDR1 SGDLS and CDR2 YYNGEE. The CDR3 extends over 13 amino acids.

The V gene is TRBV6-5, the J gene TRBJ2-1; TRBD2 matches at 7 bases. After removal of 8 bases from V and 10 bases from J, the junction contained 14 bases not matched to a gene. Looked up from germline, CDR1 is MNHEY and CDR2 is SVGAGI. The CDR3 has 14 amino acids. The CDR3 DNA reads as TGTGCCAGCGGGGTGGGCGGGAGTTACGGCGAGCAGTTCTTC. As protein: CASGVGGSYGEQFF.

The CDR3 bases are TGTGCCACCAGCAGAGGTGTTCCGGAGGGGACGCGACAGCCCCAGCATTTT. Residues: CATSRGVPEGTRQPQHF. The J gene is TRBJ1-5, the V gene TRBV15; a possible D gene is TRBD1 (5 bases). The CDR3 loop spans 17 amino acids. V was cut by 1 base and J by 7 bases, with 20 bases left in between. CDR1 and CDR2 from the germline V gene are LNHNV and YYDKDF (reference sequence). The full variable domain, in which reference TRBV15 and TRBJ1-5 provide the parts outside the CDR3, is DAMVIQNPRYQVTQFGKPVTLSCSQTLNHNVMYWYQQKSSQAPKLLFHYYDKDFNNEADTPDNFQSRRPNTSFCFLDIRSPGLGDTAMYLCATSRGVPEGTRQPQHFGDGTRLSIL.

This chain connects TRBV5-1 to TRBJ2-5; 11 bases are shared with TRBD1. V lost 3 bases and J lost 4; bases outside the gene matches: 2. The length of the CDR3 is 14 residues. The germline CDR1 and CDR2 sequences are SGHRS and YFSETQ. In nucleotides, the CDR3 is TGCGCCAGCAGCTCGGGACAGGGGGTAGAGACCCAGTACTTC. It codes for CASSSGQGVETQYF.

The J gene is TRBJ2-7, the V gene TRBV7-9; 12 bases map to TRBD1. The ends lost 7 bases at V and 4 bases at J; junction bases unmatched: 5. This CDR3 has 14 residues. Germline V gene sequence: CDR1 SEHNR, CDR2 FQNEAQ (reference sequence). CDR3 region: CASTPGQGAYEQYF. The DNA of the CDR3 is TGTGCCAGCACTCCGGGACAGGGGGCATACGAGCAGTACTTC.

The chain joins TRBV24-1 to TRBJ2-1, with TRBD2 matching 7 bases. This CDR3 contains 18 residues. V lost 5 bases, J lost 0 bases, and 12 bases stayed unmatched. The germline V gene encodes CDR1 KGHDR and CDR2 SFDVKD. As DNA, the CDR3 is TGTGCCACCAGTGCCGGTGCTAGCGGCAAAGCCTCCTACAATGAGCAGTTCTTC. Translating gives CATSAGASGKASYNEQFF.

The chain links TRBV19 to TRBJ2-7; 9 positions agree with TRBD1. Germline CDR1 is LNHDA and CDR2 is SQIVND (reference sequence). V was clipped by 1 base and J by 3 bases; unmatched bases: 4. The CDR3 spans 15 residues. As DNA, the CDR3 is TGTGCCAGTAGTATAGGTCCGGGACAGGGCTACGAGCAGTACTTC. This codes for CASSIGPGQGYEQYF.

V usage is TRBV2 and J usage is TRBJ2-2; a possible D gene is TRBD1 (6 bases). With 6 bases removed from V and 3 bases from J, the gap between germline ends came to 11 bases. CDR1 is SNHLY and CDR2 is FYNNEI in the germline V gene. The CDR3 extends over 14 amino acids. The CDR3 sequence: CASRTTGYTGELFF. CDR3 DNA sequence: TGTGCCAGCAGGACGACAGGCTACACCGGGGAGCTGTTTTTT.

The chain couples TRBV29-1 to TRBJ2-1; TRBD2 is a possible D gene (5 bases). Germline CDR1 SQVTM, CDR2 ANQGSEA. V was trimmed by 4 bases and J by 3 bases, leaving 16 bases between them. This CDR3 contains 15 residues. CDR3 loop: CSVGHGERGYNEQFF. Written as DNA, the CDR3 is TGCAGCGTTGGGCATGGGGAGCGTGGCTACAATGAGCAGTTCTTC.

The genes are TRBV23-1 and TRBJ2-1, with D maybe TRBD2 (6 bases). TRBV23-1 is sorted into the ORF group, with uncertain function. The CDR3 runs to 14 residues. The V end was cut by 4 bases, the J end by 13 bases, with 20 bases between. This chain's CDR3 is CASSPPLRTTLQFF. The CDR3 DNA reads TGCGCCAGCAGTCCACCCCTCCGGACTACCCTCCAGTTCTTC.